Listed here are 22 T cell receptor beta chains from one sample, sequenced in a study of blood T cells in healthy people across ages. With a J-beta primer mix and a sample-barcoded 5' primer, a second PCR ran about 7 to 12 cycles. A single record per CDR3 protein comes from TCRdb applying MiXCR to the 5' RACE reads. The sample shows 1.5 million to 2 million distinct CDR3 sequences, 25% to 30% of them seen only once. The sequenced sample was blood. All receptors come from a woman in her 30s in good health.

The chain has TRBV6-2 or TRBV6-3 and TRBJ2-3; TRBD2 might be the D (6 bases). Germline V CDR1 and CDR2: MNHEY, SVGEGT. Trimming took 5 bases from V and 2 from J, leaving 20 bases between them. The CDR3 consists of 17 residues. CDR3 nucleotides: TGTGCCAGCAGTCCCCTCTCACTTCGGGAGACCACAGATACGCAGTATTTT. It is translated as CASSPLSLRETTDTQYF.

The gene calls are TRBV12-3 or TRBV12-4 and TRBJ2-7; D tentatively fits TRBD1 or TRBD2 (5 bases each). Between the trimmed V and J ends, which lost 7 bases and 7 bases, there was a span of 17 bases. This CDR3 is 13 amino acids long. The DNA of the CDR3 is TGTGCCAGCACCTTTCGAGTGGGGGATGAGCAGTACTTC. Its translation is CASTFRVGDEQYF.

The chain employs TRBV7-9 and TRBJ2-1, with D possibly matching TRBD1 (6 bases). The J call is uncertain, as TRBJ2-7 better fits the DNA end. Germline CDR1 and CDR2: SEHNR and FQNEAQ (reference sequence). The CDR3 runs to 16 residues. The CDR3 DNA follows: TGTGCCAGCAGCTCTCCCCCCCGGGACACCTACAATGAGCAGTACTTC. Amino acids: CASSSPPRDTYNEQYF.

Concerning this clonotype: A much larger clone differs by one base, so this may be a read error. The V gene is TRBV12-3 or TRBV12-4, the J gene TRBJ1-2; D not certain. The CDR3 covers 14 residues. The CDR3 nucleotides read TGTGCCAGCAGTCCGGCTGAATCGGCGTATGACTACACCTTC. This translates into CASSPAESAYDYTF.

The CDR3 sequence is CSAGQGKVNQPQHF. The CDR3 DNA reads as TGCAGTGCGGGACAGGGGAAAGTCAATCAGCCCCAGCATTTT. This chain connects TRBV20-1 to TRBJ1-5; the match to TRBD1 covers 10 bases. Looked up from germline, CDR1 is DFQATT and CDR2 is SNEGSKA (reference sequence). V lost 6 bases to trimming and J lost 3 bases; unmatched junction nucleotides: 5. The CDR3 length is 14 residues.

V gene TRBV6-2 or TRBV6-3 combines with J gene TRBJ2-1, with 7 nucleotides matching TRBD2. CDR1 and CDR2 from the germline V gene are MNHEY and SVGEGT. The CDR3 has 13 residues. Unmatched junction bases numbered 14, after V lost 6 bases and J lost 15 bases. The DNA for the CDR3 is TGTGCCAGCAGAACTGACTCGAGCGGGAACCCGTTCTTC. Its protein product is CASRTDSSGNPFF.

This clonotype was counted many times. For the CDR3, the DNA is TGTGCCAGCAGCCCCCCCACGACAGGCCTTACCTACGAGCAGTACTTC. It encodes CASSPPTTGLTYEQYF. The J gene is TRBJ2-7, the V gene TRBV12-3 or TRBV12-4; D possibly corresponds to TRBD1 (6 bases). This CDR3 region has 16 residues. V was shortened by 6 bases and J by 2 bases, with 20 bases between the two germline ends.

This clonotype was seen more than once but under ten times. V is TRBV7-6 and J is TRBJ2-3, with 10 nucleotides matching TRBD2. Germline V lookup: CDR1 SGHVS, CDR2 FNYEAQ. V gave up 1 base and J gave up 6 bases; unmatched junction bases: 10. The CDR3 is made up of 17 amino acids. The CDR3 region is CASSLGSGGNRPDTQYF. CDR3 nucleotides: TGTGCCAGCAGCTTAGGTAGCGGGGGGAACCGACCCGATACGCAGTATTTT.

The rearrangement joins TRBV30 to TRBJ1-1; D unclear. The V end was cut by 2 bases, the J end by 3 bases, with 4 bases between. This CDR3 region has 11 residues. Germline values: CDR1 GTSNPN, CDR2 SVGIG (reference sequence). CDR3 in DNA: TGTGCCTGGAGTCGAGACACTGAAGCTTTCTTT. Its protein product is CAWSRDTEAFF.

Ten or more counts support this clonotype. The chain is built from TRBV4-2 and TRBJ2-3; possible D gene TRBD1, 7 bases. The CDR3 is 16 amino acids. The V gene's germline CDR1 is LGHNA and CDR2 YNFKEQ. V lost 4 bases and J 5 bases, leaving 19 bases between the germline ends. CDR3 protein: CASSPEQGGWKDTQYF. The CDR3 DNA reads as TGTGCCAGCAGCCCAGAGCAGGGGGGCTGGAAAGATACGCAGTATTTT.

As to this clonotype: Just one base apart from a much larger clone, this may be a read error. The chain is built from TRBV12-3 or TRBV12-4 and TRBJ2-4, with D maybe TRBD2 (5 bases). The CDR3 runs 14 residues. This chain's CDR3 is CASSSPEVLNIQNF. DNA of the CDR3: TGTGCCAGCAGTTCCCCGGAGGTCCTAAACATTCAGAACTTC.

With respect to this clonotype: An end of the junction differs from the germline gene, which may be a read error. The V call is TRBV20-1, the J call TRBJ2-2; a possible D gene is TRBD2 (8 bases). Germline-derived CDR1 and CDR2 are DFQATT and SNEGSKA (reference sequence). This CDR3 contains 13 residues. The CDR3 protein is CSATTGSSGELCF. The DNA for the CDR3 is TGCAGTGCTACGACAGGGAGTAGCGGGGAGCTGTGTTTT.

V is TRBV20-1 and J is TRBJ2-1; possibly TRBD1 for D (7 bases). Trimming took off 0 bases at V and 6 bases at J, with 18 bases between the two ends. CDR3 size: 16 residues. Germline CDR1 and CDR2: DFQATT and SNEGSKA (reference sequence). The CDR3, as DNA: TGCAGTGCTAGAGATCAGGGGGGTTTTGGTCGCAATGAGCAGTTCTTC. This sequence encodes CSARDQGGFGRNEQFF.

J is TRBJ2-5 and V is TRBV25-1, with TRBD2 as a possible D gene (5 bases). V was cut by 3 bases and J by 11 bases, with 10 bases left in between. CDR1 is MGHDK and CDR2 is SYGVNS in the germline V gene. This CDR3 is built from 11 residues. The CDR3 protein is CASSDSREQYF. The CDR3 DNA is TGTGCCAGCAGTGATAGTAGGGAGCAGTACTTC.

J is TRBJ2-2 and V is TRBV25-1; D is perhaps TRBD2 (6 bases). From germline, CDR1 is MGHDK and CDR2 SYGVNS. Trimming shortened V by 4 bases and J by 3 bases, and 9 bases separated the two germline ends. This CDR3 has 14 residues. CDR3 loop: CASSGDFHTGELFF. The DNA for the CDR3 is TGTGCCAGCAGTGGGGACTTTCACACCGGGGAGCTGTTTTTT.

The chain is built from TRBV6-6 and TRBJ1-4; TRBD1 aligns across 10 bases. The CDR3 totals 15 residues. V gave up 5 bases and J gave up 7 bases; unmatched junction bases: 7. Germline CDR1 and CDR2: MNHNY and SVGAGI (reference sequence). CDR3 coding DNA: TGTGCCAGCAGTCCCCCGGACAGGGGGAGTGAAAAACTGTTTTTT. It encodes CASSPPDRGSEKLFF.

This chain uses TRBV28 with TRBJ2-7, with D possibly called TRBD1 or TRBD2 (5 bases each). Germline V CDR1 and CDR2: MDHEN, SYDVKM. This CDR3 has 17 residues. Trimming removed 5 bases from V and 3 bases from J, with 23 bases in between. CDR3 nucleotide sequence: TGTGCCAGCAGTCTGCACCCCGGCAGGGCGGGCGACTACGAGCAGTACTTC. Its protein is CASSLHPGRAGDYEQYF.

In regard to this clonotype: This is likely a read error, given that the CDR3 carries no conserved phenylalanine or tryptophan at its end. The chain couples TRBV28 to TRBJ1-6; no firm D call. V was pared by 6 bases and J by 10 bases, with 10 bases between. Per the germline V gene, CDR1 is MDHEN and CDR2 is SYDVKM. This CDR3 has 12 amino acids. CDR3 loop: CASRQEQSPLHL. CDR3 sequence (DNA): TGTGCCAGCAGACAAGAACAGTCACCCCTCCACTTG.

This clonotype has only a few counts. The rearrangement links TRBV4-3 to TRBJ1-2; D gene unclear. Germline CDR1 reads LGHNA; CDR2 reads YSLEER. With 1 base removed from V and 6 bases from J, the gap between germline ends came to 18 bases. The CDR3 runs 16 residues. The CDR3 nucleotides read TGCGCCAGCAGCCAAGTGTTGGGCAGAACCGGAGATGGCTACACCTTC. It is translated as CASSQVLGRTGDGYTF.

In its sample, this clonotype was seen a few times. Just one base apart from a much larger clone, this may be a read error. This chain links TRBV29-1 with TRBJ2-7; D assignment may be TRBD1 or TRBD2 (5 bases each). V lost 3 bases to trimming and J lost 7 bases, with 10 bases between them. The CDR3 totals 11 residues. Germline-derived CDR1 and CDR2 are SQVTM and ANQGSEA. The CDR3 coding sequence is TGCAGCGTTGAGGTTGGGGGTGAGCAGTACTTC. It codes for CSVEVGGEQYF.

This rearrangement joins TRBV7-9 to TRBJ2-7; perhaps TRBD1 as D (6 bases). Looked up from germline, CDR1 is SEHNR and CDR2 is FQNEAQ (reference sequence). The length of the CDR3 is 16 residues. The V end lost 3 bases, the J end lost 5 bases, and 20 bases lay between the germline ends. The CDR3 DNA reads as TGTGCCAGCAGCTTGCAAATAGCGTGGCAGGGGAACGAGCAGTACTTC. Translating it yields CASSLQIAWQGNEQYF.

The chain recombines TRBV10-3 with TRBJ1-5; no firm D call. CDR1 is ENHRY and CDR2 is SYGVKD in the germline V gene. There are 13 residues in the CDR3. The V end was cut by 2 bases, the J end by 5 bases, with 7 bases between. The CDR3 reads CAISEVEDQPQHF. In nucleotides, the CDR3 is TGTGCCATCAGTGAGGTAGAGGATCAGCCCCAGCATTTT.